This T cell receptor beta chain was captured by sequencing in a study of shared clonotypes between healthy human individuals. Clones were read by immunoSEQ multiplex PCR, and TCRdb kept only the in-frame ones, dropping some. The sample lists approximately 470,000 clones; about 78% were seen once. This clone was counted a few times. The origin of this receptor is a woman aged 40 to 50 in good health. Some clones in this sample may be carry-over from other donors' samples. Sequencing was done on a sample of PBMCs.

The CDR3 DNA is TGTGCCATGAGGGGGGTGAAAGATACGCAGTATTTT. Protein product: CAMRGVKDTQYF. The chain couples TRBV10-3 to TRBJ2-3; perhaps D is TRBD1 or TRBD2 (6 bases each). Trimming stripped 9 bases from V and 5 bases from J, with 12 bases between. This CDR3 is 12 amino acids long. The germline gives CDR1 ENHRY, CDR2 SYGVKD.